This TCR beta chain came from a study of T cells expressing NK-cell markers. Study details: Cells sorted as CD3+CD56+NKG2C+, CD3+CD56+NKG2C- and CD3+CD56-NKG2C+ T cells supplied the TCR beta repertoires. The sequencing cohort of eight donors included seven HCMV-seropositive individuals and one seronegative individual.

Germline V gives CDR1 KGHSH, CDR2 LQKENI. The CDR3 length is 12 residues. General observations from the study: A few of the donors also had these clonotypes leading their CD3+CD56-NKG2C+ fraction.

A remark on this clonotype: Antigen: not known.

The authors generated TCR beta cDNA through 5'RACE template switching with UMIs. After re-calling the 5' RACE reads, TCRdb lists one entry per CDR3 protein, DNA absent. The sample includes some 280,000 distinct CDR3 sequences. Sequenced material: blood T cells: a sorted CD56 or NKG2C T cell subset, CD4+ or CD8+ T cells, or bulk PBMC T cells (not recorded which). The chain combines TRBV18 with TRBJ2-7. This TCR derives from a man younger than 35 in good health. CDR3 in amino acids: CASSPEMNEQYF.